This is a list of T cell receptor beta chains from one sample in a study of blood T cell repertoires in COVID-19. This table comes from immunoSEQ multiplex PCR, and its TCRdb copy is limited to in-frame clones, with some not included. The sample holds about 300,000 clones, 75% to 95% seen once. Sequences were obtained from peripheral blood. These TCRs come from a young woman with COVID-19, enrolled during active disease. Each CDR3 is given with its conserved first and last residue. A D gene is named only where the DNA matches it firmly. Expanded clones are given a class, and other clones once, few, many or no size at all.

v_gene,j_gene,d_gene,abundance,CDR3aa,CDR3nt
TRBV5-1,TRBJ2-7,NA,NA,CASSLEGVGYEQYF,TGCGCCAGCAGCTTGGAGGGAGTCGGCTACGAGCAGTACTTC
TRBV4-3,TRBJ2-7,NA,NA,CASSQDSASTYEQYF,TGCGCCAGCAGCCAAGATTCGGCTAGCACCTACGAGCAGTACTTC
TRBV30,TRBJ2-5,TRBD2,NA,CAWSAGLAGETQYF,TGTGCCTGGAGTGCAGGACTAGCGGGAGAGACCCAGTACTTC
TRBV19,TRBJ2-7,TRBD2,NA,CASSITAGVSYEQYF,TGTGCCAGTAGTATAACAGCGGGAGTCTCCTACGAGCAGTACTTC
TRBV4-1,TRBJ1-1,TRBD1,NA,CASSQVGGGPEAFF,TGCGCCAGCAGCCAAGTTGGAGGGGGCCCTGAAGCTTTCTTT
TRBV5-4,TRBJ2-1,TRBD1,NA,CASTKQGFSYNEQFF,TGTGCCAGCACCAAACAGGGGTTCTCCTACAATGAGCAGTTCTTC
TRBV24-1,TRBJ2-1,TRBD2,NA,CATSPTGGAYNEQFF,TGTGCCACCAGTCCGACGGGAGGGGCCTACAATGAGCAGTTCTTC
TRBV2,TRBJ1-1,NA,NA,CASISQIEAFF,TGTGCCAGCATTTCCCAGATAGAAGCTTTCTTT
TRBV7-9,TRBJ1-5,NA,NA,CASSLFGEPNQPQHF,TGTGCCAGCAGCTTATTCGGGGAACCCAATCAGCCCCAGCATTTT
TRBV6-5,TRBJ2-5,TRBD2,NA,CATSGAGRDTQYF,TGTGCCACCTCGGGGGCCGGGAGGGACACCCAGTACTTC
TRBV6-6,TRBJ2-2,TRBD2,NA,CASSYSLAGGAGELFF,TGTGCCAGCAGTTACTCTCTAGCGGGAGGGGCCGGGGAGCTGTTTTTT
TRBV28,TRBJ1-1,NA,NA,CASRGRGGTEAFF,TGTGCCAGCAGAGGAAGGGGGGGCACTGAAGCTTTCTTT
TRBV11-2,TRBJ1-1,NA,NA,CASSLPPGVNTEAFF,TGTGCCAGCAGCTTACCGCCGGGGGTAAACACTGAAGCTTTCTTT
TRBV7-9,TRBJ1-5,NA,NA,CASSTGTFQPQHF,TGTGCCAGCAGCACCGGGACATTCCAGCCCCAGCATTTT
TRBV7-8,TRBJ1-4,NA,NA,CASSPSDTRKLFF,TGTGCCAGCAGCCCCTCCGATACAAGAAAACTGTTTTTT
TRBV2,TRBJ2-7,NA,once,CASRHRVAFLYEQYF,TGTGCCAGCAGACACAGGGTGGCGTTCCTCTACGAGCAGTACTTC
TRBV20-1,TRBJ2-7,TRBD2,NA,CSASKLAGYEQYF,TGCAGTGCTAGTAAGCTAGCGGGATACGAGCAGTACTTC
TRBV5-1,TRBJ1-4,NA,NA,CASSLVQGFEKLFF,TGCGCCAGCAGCTTGGTCCAGGGGTTCGAAAAACTGTTTTTT
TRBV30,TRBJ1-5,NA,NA,CAWSVRFHRGNQPQHF,TGTGCCTGGAGTGTACGTTTCCATAGGGGTAATCAGCCCCAGCATTTT
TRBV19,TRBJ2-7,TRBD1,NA,CASSTFKGQGNREQYF,TGTGCCAGTAGTACATTCAAGGGACAGGGGAATCGCGAGCAGTACTTC
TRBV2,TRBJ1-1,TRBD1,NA,CASRVQGAGTEAFF,TGTGCCAGCAGGGTACAGGGGGCCGGGACTGAAGCTTTCTTT
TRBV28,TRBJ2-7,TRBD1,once,CASSLFGTVSYEQYF,TGTGCCAGCAGTTTATTCGGGACAGTCTCCTACGAGCAGTACTTC